The 30 T cell receptor beta chains below all came from one sample that was sequenced in a study of monozygotic twins with inflammatory bowel disease. TCRdb reprocessed the 5' RACE reads and stores each CDR3 protein as one record, lacking DNA. The sample table includes about 130,000 distinct CDR3 sequences. Sequenced input: blood. Receptors were obtained from a human donor with ulcerative colitis or Crohn's disease, or a healthy co-twin of an affected twin (not recorded which).

This rearrangement joins TRBV20-1 to TRBJ2-5; absent DNA, TCRdb's TRBD1 call cannot be checked. This CDR3 has 15 amino acids. Germline V gene sequence: CDR1 DFQATT, CDR2 SNEGSKA (reference sequence). This CDR3 is CSARGTGGNTDAQYF.

The gene calls are TRBV10-3 and TRBJ1-1; TCRdb picks TRBD1, but there is no DNA to check that call. Germline V gives CDR1 ENHRY, CDR2 SYGVKD. CDR3 length equals 11 residues. Here the CDR3 reads CAIRGGTGAFF.

The genes are TRBV14 and TRBJ2-7; TCRdb lists TRBD2, though no DNA is available to test this call. The CDR3 totals 11 residues. In germline, CDR1 is SGHDN, CDR2 FVKESK. The CDR3 region is CASSQGSEQYF.

The CDR3 loop is CASSSGLGGETQYF. The gene calls are TRBV6-5 and TRBJ2-5; no DNA is available, so the TRBD1 call from TCRdb remains unchecked. CDR3 length equals 14 residues. Germline V gene sequence: CDR1 MNHEY, CDR2 SVGAGI.

The rearrangement links TRBV27 to TRBJ1-6. This CDR3 contains 19 residues. Germline loops: CDR1 MNHEY, CDR2 SMNVEV (reference sequence). CDR3 sequence: CASSWGRYRDSSYNSPLHF.

The chain carries TRBV9 and TRBJ2-7. The CDR3 runs 12 residues. Per the germline V gene, CDR1 is SGDLS and CDR2 is YYNGEE. Here the CDR3 reads CASSVVSREQYF.

The chain is built from TRBV5-1 and TRBJ2-2; the TCRdb call, TRBD2, lacks DNA for checking. The CDR3 totals 17 residues. In germline, CDR1 is SGHRS, CDR2 YFSETQ. This chain's CDR3 is CASSPNGVLRDTGELFF.

V and J are TRBV20-1 and TRBJ1-2; with no DNA, the TCRdb D assignment of TRBD1 cannot be verified. There are 13 residues in the CDR3. Germline CDR1 DFQATT, CDR2 SNEGSKA (reference sequence). The chain's CDR3 is CSAKWGINYGYTF.

V usage is TRBV29-1 and J usage is TRBJ2-1; TCRdb's assignment of TRBD1 cannot be checked, as there is no DNA. Per germline, CDR1 SQVTM and CDR2 ANQGSEA. This CDR3 spans 15 amino acids. Here the CDR3 reads CSVEGGVSSYNEQFF.

The rearrangement joins TRBV5-1 to TRBJ2-5; TCRdb lists TRBD2, though no DNA is available to test this call. Germline CDR1 reads SGHRS; CDR2 reads YFSETQ. The length of the CDR3 is 16 residues. The CDR3 loop reads CASSPISGNRQETQYF.

The CDR3 reads CSAGSPTGAGGEQFF. V and J are TRBV20-1 and TRBJ2-1; checking the TCRdb D call of TRBD1 is not possible without DNA. Germline CDR1 reads DFQATT; CDR2 reads SNEGSKA (reference sequence). The CDR3 contains 15 residues.

CDR3 loop: CATSDSTGGWETQYF. The chain carries TRBV24-1 and TRBJ2-5; the TCRdb call, TRBD1, lacks DNA for checking. This CDR3 is 15 amino acids long. Germline CDR1 is KGHDR and CDR2 is SFDVKD.

The rearrangement uses TRBV12-3 or TRBV12-4 and TRBJ2-5; TCRdb gives TRBD2 as the D gene, but with no DNA this cannot be confirmed. The CDR3 contains 16 residues. This CDR3 is CASSLPGTSGGETQYF.

This rearrangement joins TRBV18 to TRBJ1-2; with no DNA, the TCRdb D assignment of TRBD1 cannot be verified. CDR1 KGHSH and CDR2 LQKENI come from the germline V gene. This CDR3 comprises 15 residues. The chain's CDR3 is CASSPTPGQNYGYTF.

The chain has TRBV7-2 and TRBJ1-1; TCRdb selects TRBD1, and the lack of DNA leaves this call unchecked. There are 14 residues in the CDR3. The germline gives CDR1 SGHTA, CDR2 FQGNSA. CDR3 in amino acids: CASSFVRENTEAFF.

The chain combines TRBV20-1 with TRBJ2-6; absent DNA, TCRdb's TRBD1 call cannot be checked. Per the germline V gene, CDR1 is DFQATT and CDR2 is SNEGSKA (reference sequence). The CDR3 is made up of 13 amino acids. The CDR3 loop is CSAPGAGANVLTF.

J is TRBJ1-1 and V is TRBV5-4; TCRdb designates TRBD1, a call that cannot be tested without DNA. CDR1 is SGHNT and CDR2 is YYREEE in the germline V gene (reference sequence). This CDR3 spans 16 amino acids. The CDR3 loop reads CASSTHGQGPFTEAFF.

This chain joins TRBV27 and TRBJ2-3; checking the TCRdb D call of TRBD2 is not possible without DNA. Germline V gives CDR1 MNHEY, CDR2 SMNVEV (reference sequence). The CDR3 runs 15 residues. This CDR3 reads CASSLRLAATDTQYF.

The chain recombines TRBV6-2 or TRBV6-3 with TRBJ2-1; lacking DNA, the TRBD2 call made by TCRdb goes unchecked. The CDR3 spans 14 residues. Germline CDR1 is MNHEY and CDR2 is SVGEGT. The chain's CDR3 is CASIASGRVDEQFF.

This chain connects TRBV7-9 to TRBJ2-1; TCRdb's D call, TRBD1, is unchecked because there is no DNA. The CDR3 extends over 14 amino acids. CDR1 is SEHNR and CDR2 is FQNEAQ in the germline V gene (reference sequence). CDR3 protein: CASSFGGGYNEQFF.

This CDR3 reads CASSSAGTGSYGYTF. This chain joins TRBV28 and TRBJ1-2; TCRdb's D call of TRBD1 is untestable without DNA. This CDR3 comprises 15 residues. Germline values: CDR1 MDHEN, CDR2 SYDVKM.

This chain connects TRBV7-2 to TRBJ2-7; without DNA, the TCRdb call of TRBD2 cannot be checked. The CDR3 length is 14 residues. Germline assignment: CDR1 SGHTA and CDR2 FQGNSA. CDR3 loop: CASSLGQGHYEQYF.

The chain has TRBV20-1 and TRBJ2-3; TCRdb's D gene call, TRBD1, goes unchecked for lack of DNA. The germline CDR1 and CDR2 sequences are DFQATT and SNEGSKA (reference sequence). There are 18 residues in the CDR3. CDR3 sequence reads: CSAGDLATTPSYTDTQYF.

The chain uses TRBV24-1 and TRBJ2-7; the TCRdb call, TRBD1, lacks DNA for checking. CDR1 is KGHDR and CDR2 is SFDVKD in the germline V gene. The CDR3 has 14 amino acids. CDR3 amino acids: CATSDGTVFSEQYF.

J is TRBJ2-3 and V is TRBV2; without DNA, the TCRdb call of TRBD1 cannot be checked. The CDR3 is 14 amino acids. CDR1 is SNHLY and CDR2 is FYNNEI in the germline V gene. This chain's CDR3 is CASNAAGAADTQYF.

J is TRBJ2-6 and V is TRBV29-1. Per the germline V gene, CDR1 is SQVTM and CDR2 is ANQGSEA. The CDR3 contains 18 residues. CDR3 residues: CSVNLQGGARSGANVLTF.

The gene calls are TRBV7-8 and TRBJ2-2; the TRBD1 assignment by TCRdb is unverifiable without DNA. The CDR3 loop spans 15 amino acids. Per the germline V gene, CDR1 is SGHVS and CDR2 is FQNEAQ. This CDR3 reads CASSLSGVYTGELFF.

The rearrangement uses TRBV18 and TRBJ2-4; TCRdb returns TRBD1, unconfirmable since there is no DNA. In germline, CDR1 is KGHSH, CDR2 LQKENI. This CDR3 spans 16 amino acids. This chain's CDR3 is CASHGTAQRYSNMQYF.

The V and J genes are TRBV7-9 and TRBJ1-5. CDR1 is SEHNR, CDR2 FQNEAQ, per germline (reference sequence). The CDR3 runs 13 residues. CDR3: CASSSSVGQPQHF.

The chain recombines TRBV29-1 with TRBJ2-2; TCRdb gives TRBD1 as the D gene, but with no DNA this cannot be confirmed. The V gene's germline CDR1 is SQVTM and CDR2 ANQGSEA. CDR3 size: 14 residues. CDR3 sequence reads: CSVRPNRGTGELFF.